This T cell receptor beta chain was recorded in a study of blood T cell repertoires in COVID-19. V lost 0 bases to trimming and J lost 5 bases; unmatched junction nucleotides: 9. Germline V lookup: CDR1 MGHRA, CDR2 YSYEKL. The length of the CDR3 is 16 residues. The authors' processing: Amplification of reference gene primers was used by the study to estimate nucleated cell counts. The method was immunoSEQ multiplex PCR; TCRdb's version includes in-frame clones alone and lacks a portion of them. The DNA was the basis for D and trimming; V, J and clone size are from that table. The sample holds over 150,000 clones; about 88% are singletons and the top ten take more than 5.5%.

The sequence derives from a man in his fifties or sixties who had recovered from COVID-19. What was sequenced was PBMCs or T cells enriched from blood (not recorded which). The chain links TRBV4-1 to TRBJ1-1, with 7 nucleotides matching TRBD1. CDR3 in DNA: TGCGCCAGCAGCCAAGATCCGGCAGGGGGAAGGACTGAAGCTTTCTTT. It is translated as CASSQDPAGGRTEAFF.